Each of the 17 T cell receptor beta chains below was sequenced from the same sample in a study of low-dose radiotherapy and immunotherapy resistance in tumors. TRAV- and TRBV-specific primers, spanning alpha and beta chains, primed first-strand cDNA. A roughly 22-cycle PCR with a constant-region primer and V-primer adapter amplified TCRs. MiXCR, run by TCRdb on the reads, gives a single entry per CDR3 protein. In the table there are about 16,000 distinct CDR3 sequences, 70% of which are singletons. These receptors were obtained from a human donor with advanced metastatic prostate, ovarian, gallbladder or colorectal cancer (not recorded which). This table probably holds off-target reads from a library built for another chain.

A few counts support this clonotype. V usage is TRBV4-1 and J usage is TRBJ1-1, with D uncertain. The ends were cut back, 6 bases at V and 0 bases at J, with 20 bases in the middle. Germline V gene lookup returns CDR1 MGHRA and CDR2 YSYEKL. The CDR3 runs 17 residues. CDR3 in DNA: TGCGCCAGCAGACAGCGGCCGTCGGACGGATTGAACACTGAAGCTTTCTTT. Translation: CASRQRPSDGLNTEAFF.

V and J are TRBV25-1 and TRBJ2-5, with 10 bases fitting TRBD1. Losses at the gene ends were 8 bases for V and 3 bases for J; bases not matched to a gene: 0. The CDR3 spans 12 residues. Germline V lookup: CDR1 MGHDK, CDR2 SYGVNS. The CDR3 sequence is CASGTGEETQYF. CDR3 in DNA: TGTGCCAGCGGGACAGGGGAAGAGACCCAGTACTTC.

This clonotype was seen a single time. J is TRBJ2-1 and V is TRBV20-1; TRBD2 aligns across 9 bases. The CDR3 consists of 14 residues. With 5 bases clipped from V and 1 base from J, the junction kept 3 bases outside the gene matches. Per germline, CDR1 DFQATT and CDR2 SNEGSKA (reference sequence). This CDR3 reads CSALAGSSYNEQFF. CDR3 in DNA: TGCAGTGCTCTAGCGGGGTCATCCTACAATGAGCAGTTCTTC.

This chain uses TRBV20-1 with TRBJ2-5; a possible D gene is TRBD1 (6 bases). The CDR3 contains 13 residues. V was shortened by 3 bases and J by 4 bases, with 12 bases between the two germline ends. The V gene's germline CDR1 is DFQATT and CDR2 SNEGSKA (reference sequence). The CDR3 DNA reads as TGCAGTGCTAGCCGGACAGTCTTAGAGACCCAGTACTTC. It encodes CSASRTVLETQYF.

This chain uses TRBV6-1 with TRBJ2-1; D is perhaps TRBD2 (6 bases). The CDR3 extends over 12 amino acids. The ends were cut back, 4 bases at V and 11 bases at J, with 12 bases in the middle. Germline CDR1 reads MNHNS; CDR2 reads SASEGT. For the CDR3, the DNA is TGTGCCAGCAGTGGGCTGGGCGGGAAGCAGTTCTTC. It encodes CASSGLGGKQFF.

This clonotype was recorded a few times. This chain links TRBV20-1 with TRBJ1-6, with D possibly being TRBD1 (5 bases). The CDR3 contains 16 residues. Germline loops: CDR1 DFQATT, CDR2 SNEGSKA (reference sequence). V lost 1 base, J lost 7 bases, and 17 bases lay in between. This CDR3 is CSARGNRDGGNSPLHF. CDR3 sequence (DNA): TGCAGTGCTAGAGGGAACCGGGACGGGGGGAATTCACCCCTCCACTTT.

In this sample, this clonotype turned up a few times. The rearrangement joins TRBV29-1 to TRBJ2-1, with D possibly TRBD2 on 5 matching bases. V was pared by 7 bases and J by 5 bases, with 12 bases between. CDR1 is SQVTM, CDR2 ANQGSEA, per germline. The CDR3 totals 12 residues. This CDR3 reads CSEGLSNNEQFF. The CDR3 DNA follows: TGCAGCGAAGGACTGAGCAACAATGAGCAGTTCTTC.

This clonotype was detected only a few times. The chain combines TRBV18 with TRBJ1-1, with D uncertain. Germline CDR1 KGHSH, CDR2 LQKENI. Trimming stripped 2 bases from V and 3 bases from J, with 4 bases between. This CDR3 comprises 12 residues. CDR3 protein: CASSPVHTEAFF. The CDR3 DNA reads TGTGCCAGCTCACCAGTGCACACTGAAGCTTTCTTT.

This clonotype was counted between two and nine times. The genes are TRBV9 and TRBJ2-5; the D gene is possibly TRBD2 (5 bases). This CDR3 is 13 amino acids long. Trimming left V 1 base short and J 5 bases short, with 9 bases between. Per the germline V gene, CDR1 is SGDLS and CDR2 is YYNGEE. Here the CDR3 reads CASSVLPGETQYF. Here the CDR3 DNA reads TGTGCCAGCAGCGTACTCCCGGGGGAGACCCAGTACTTC. The complete variable domain, with remaining parts taken from reference TRBV9 and TRBJ2-5, reads DSGVTQTPKHLITATGQRVTLRCSPRSGDLSVYWYQQSLDQGLQFLIQYYNGEERAKGNILERFSAQQFPDLHSELNLSSLELGDSALYFCASSVLPGETQYFGPGTRLLVL.

This CDR3 reads CASSSLAGASYEQYF. The CDR3 DNA is TGTGCCAGCAGTTCCTTAGCGGGGGCCTCCTACGAGCAGTACTTC. V usage is TRBV7-8 and J usage is TRBJ2-7, with TRBD2 matching over 9 bases. V gave up 6 bases and J gave up 0 bases; unmatched junction bases: 6. This CDR3 contains 15 residues. Germline V gene data show CDR1 as SGHVS and CDR2 as FQNEAQ.

The chain couples TRBV20-1 to TRBJ1-2; 8 bases are a match to TRBD1. Looked up from germline, CDR1 is DFQATT and CDR2 is SNEGSKA (reference sequence). The CDR3 spans 12 residues. V dropped 6 bases and J dropped 4; count of bases not matched to a gene: 4. CDR3: CSAPTGVYGYTF. Here the CDR3 DNA reads TGCAGTGCACCGACAGGGGTCTATGGCTACACCTTC.

The chain carries TRBV5-1 and TRBJ2-2, with D perhaps TRBD1 or TRBD2 (5 bases each). Germline V gene data show CDR1 as SGHRS and CDR2 as YFSETQ. Trimming pared 4 bases from V and 3 bases from J, leaving 13 bases between. CDR3 length: 15 amino acids. CDR3 protein: CASSLRGTDTGELFF. For the CDR3, the DNA is TGCGCCAGCAGCCTACGGGGCACCGACACCGGGGAGCTGTTTTTT.

The chain links TRBV3-1 to TRBJ2-2, with 12 nucleotides matching TRBD1. CDR3 size: 19 residues. Germline CDR1 LGHDT, CDR2 YNNKEL (reference sequence). V lost 2 bases and J lost 2; bases outside the gene matches: 9. CDR3 in amino acids: CASSQLARDRGPNTGELFF. The CDR3 nucleotides read TGTGCCAGCAGCCAACTGGCCCGGGACAGGGGGCCCAACACCGGGGAGCTGTTTTTT.

The chain is built from TRBV15 and TRBJ2-4; possibly TRBD2 for D (5 bases). Trimming cost V 0 bases and J 7 bases, with 13 bases left between them. The CDR3 extends over 15 amino acids. CDR1 and CDR2 from the germline V gene are LNHNV and YYDKDF (reference sequence). The CDR3 DNA sequence: TGTGCCACCAGCAGAGATGGTAGGGAGTTGAACATTCAGTACTTC. It is translated as CATSRDGRELNIQYF.

The chain combines TRBV5-1 with TRBJ2-7, with 12 bases fitting TRBD1. The junction had 8 bases not matched to a gene; V was cut back by 4 bases and J by 6 bases. This CDR3 is 15 amino acids long. Germline V gene lookup returns CDR1 SGHRS and CDR2 YFSETQ. DNA of the CDR3: TGCGCCAGCAGCGCGGCCGGGACAGGGGGCCTCGAGCAGTACTTC. Residues: CASSAAGTGGLEQYF.

This chain connects TRBV3-1 to TRBJ1-1; D not certain. Germline values: CDR1 LGHDT, CDR2 YNNKEL (reference sequence). With 4 bases removed from V and 0 bases from J, the gap between germline ends came to 12 bases. The CDR3 extends over 15 amino acids. This chain's CDR3 is CASSPETSLNTEAFF. The CDR3 DNA follows: TGTGCCAGCAGCCCGGAAACTAGTTTGAACACTGAAGCTTTCTTT.

V gene TRBV12-3 or TRBV12-4 combines with J gene TRBJ2-1, with a tentative D call TRBD1 (6 bases). Trimming removed 1 base from V and 1 base from J, with 11 bases in between. The CDR3 has 16 residues. The CDR3 DNA reads TGTGCCAGCAGTTTAGGAGGGGGTAGATCCTACAATGAGCAGTTCTTC. Translated: CASSLGGGRSYNEQFF.